The present TCR beta chain was sequenced within a study of cytomegalovirus exposure and HLA in healthy donors. Amplification used 60 Vbeta primers and 13 Jbeta primers. Method: immunoSEQ multiplex PCR; TCRdb's copy keeps in-frame clones and lacks some. Of approximately 150,000 clones in the sample, 60% to 85% were seen once. Regarding this clone: The antigen is not known.

CDR1 MNHEY and CDR2 SMNVEV come from the germline V gene (reference sequence). This CDR3 contains 15 residues. Whole-study findings and limits: Whilst most TCR sequences proved rare, a subset of public TCRs occurred across many donors. In an earlier analysis, about 87% or about 30%: the productive usage of most TCR beta V segments.

The V gene is TRBV27, the J gene TRBJ2-5, with 8 bases matching TRBD1. The end of the DNA fits TRBJ2-7 better, so the J call may be wrong. The clonotype comes from a male donor in good health and CMV-seropositive. Sequenced material: PBMCs. The CDR3 spells CASSPSDRASYEQYF. CDR3 DNA sequence: TGTGCCAGCAGTCCCTCGGACAGGGCGTCCTACGAGCAGTACTTC.